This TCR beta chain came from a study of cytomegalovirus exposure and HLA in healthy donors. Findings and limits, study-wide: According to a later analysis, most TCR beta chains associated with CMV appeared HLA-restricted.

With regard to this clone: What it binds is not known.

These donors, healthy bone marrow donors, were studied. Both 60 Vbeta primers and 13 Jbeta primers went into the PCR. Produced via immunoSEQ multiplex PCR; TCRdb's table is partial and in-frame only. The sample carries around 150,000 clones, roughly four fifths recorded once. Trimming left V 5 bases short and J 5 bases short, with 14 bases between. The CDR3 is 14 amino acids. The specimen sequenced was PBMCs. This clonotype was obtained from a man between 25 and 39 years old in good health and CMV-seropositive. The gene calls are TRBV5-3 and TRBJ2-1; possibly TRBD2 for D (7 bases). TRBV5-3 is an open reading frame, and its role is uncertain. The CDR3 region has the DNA TGTGCCAGAAGGCCTGCGGGGGCCCACAATGAGCAGTTCTTC. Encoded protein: CARRPAGAHNEQFF.